This T cell receptor (beta chain) appears in the sequencing data of a study of blood T cell repertoires in COVID-19. On the study more broadly: Spain, Italy and the United States supplied samples that represented acute and convalescent COVID-19. Sources were T cells, B-cell-depleted T cells, or PBMCs; the material itself was cDNA or gDNA.

Profiled with immunoSEQ multiplex PCR; TCRdb holds only in-frame clones, not every one. This table has under 400,000 clones, around 87% appearing once. CDR1 MGHRA and CDR2 YSYEKL come from the germline V gene. CDR3 length: 15 amino acids. V trimming: 7 bases; J trimming: 4 bases; junction bases outside the gene matches: 10. Material for sequencing was peripheral blood. The origin of this receptor is a woman aged 25 to 39 with COVID-19, enrolled during active disease. The J gene is TRBJ1-2, the V gene TRBV4-1, with TRBD1 matching over 9 bases. For the CDR3, the DNA is TGCGCCAGCACCCACGATGGGACAGGGAGCTATGGCTACACCTTC. The encoded protein is CASTHDGTGSYGYTF.